This entry is about one TCR beta chain. Its antigen is currently not known. No much larger clonotype is one base removed from it; base qualities were not supplied. Cut back by 4 bases and 1 base, the V and J ends lie 7 bases apart. The germline V gene specifies LGHNA as CDR1 and YNFKEQ as CDR2. From the cysteine through the phenylalanine, the CDR3 covers 14 amino acids. Of the read, only the CDR3 DNA is kept; its 42 bases are in frame from base 1. The treatment or condition label, as the study defines it: allogeneic hematopoietic cell transplantation with graft depleted of TCRalphabeta T cells and CD19 B cells. The children who served as transplant recipients had been given grafts of TCRalphabeta/CD19-depleted allogeneic hematopoietic cells. These data are taken from a study of T-cell reconstitution after alpha-beta-depleted transplantation in children listed by TCRdb under 2016. As for the study more broadly: Using TCR repertoire profiling, the study quantitatively followed how T-cell immune reconstitution unfolded in children after TCRalphabeta/CD19-depleted allogeneic hematopoietic cell transplantation.

Paper-wide results and their limitations: The apparently early alphabetaT-cell count recovery about two months after transplant was reportedly dependent on only several hundred rapidly expanded clones derived from non-depleted graft cells. In some patients, the high TCRbeta diversity seen at day 60 was put down to recipient T cells and intrathymic progenitors that had survived conditioning. The frequencies of hyperexpanded clones fell over the following months, and after one year, T-cell counts and TCRbeta diversity were mostly attributed to newly produced T cells.

The library was generated by PCR. The sequencing machine was an Illumina HiSeq 2500. To normalize quantification of the TCRbeta repertoire, the TCR libraries were built with molecular barcoding that relied on unique molecular identifiers. Starting from the raw public reads, TCRdb applied fastp trimming at Q25, assembled clones with MiXCR and retained in-frame beta chains. Rows matching on CDR3 protein sequence are summarized as one entry with the most common DNA and genes. A total of 65,000 to 85,000 distinct CDR3 sequences appear in this sample, under 13% of them only once. 13% of the sample lies in the top ten.

This receptor was identified in a boy aged 5 to 17 with acute myeloid leukemia, due to receive a stem cell transplant. This receptor chain uses TRBV4-2 and TRBJ2-2; no D gene is confidently identified. This material consisted of PBMCs, taken before TCRalphabeta/CD19-depleted stem cell transplant. The CDR3 is CASSPDLNTGELFF. The DNA sequence is as follows: TGTGCCAGCAGCCCCGACTTGAACACCGGGGAGCTGTTTTTT.